The rows below give T cell receptor beta chains drawn from one sample of a study of neurological immune-mediated disorders. TCRdb re-derived calls from the 5' RACE reads in MiXCR, one entry per CDR3 protein. The repertoire holds roughly 120,000 distinct CDR3 sequences, about 3.4% seen once, with 1% to 1.5% in the top ten. Sample: PBMCs. These receptors all stem from a woman aged 25-40 years with multiple sclerosis. Both conserved end residues are part of each CDR3. The D gene is left open where the match is weak. Size is stated as once, few, many or a size class.

clone_size	v_call	j_call	d_call	cdr3_aa	cdr3_nt
many	TRBV13	TRBJ2-7	NA	CASSLGKHVYEQYF	TGTGCCAGCAGCTTAGGGAAACACGTCTACGAGCAGTACTTC
many	TRBV12-3/TRBV12-4	TRBJ1-1	TRBD1	CASSPGQGVGNTEAFF	TGTGCCAGCAGTCCGGGACAGGGGGTTGGGAACACTGAAGCTTTCTTT
many	TRBV5-6	TRBJ2-7	NA	CASSDGPVGLYEQYF	TGTGCCAGCAGCGACGGACCGGTTGGACTCTACGAGCAGTACTTC
many	TRBV5-1	TRBJ2-5	NA	CASSLGTGKETQYF	TGCGCCAGCAGCTTGGGGACGGGAAAGGAGACCCAGTACTTC
many	TRBV24-1	TRBJ2-1	TRBD1	CATNRQGWRNEQFF	TGTGCCACCAATAGACAGGGTTGGCGGAATGAGCAGTTCTTC
many	TRBV5-6	TRBJ1-1	NA	CASSDGFVRAFF	TGTGCCAGCAGCGACGGTTTTGTGCGGGCTTTCTTT
many	TRBV10-3	TRBJ2-2	TRBD2	CAISGRVTDTGELFF	TGTGCCATTAGCGGGAGGGTAACGGACACCGGGGAGCTGTTTTTT
many	TRBV28	TRBJ2-7	NA	CASSYVGRLYEQYF	TGTGCCAGCAGTTATGTTGGGCGGCTCTACGAGCAGTACTTC
many	TRBV7-9	TRBJ2-7	NA	CAMSLEDEQYF	TGTGCCATGTCGCTAGAAGACGAGCAGTACTTC
many	TRBV29-1	TRBJ2-5	TRBD1	CSAPGQQETQYF	TGCAGCGCACCGGGACAGCAAGAGACCCAGTACTTC
many	TRBV6-2/TRBV6-3	TRBJ1-5	NA	CASSYVGYQPQHF	TGTGCCAGCAGTTACGTGGGGTATCAGCCCCAGCATTTT
many	TRBV7-2	TRBJ1-1	TRBD1	CASSLRRQGAFKGTEAFF	TGTGCCAGCAGCTTAAGGAGACAGGGGGCTTTTAAGGGCACTGAAGCTTTCTTT
many	TRBV20-1	TRBJ2-3	TRBD1	CSAQPVDRGATDTQYF	TGCAGTGCCCAACCCGTGGACAGGGGGGCCACAGATACGCAGTATTTT
many	TRBV7-2	TRBJ1-1	NA	CASSLGWGGGTEAFF	TGTGCCAGCAGCTTAGGTTGGGGAGGGGGCACTGAAGCTTTCTTT
many	TRBV20-1	TRBJ2-7	NA	CSARGASYEQYF	TGCAGTGCTAGAGGCGCGTCTTACGAGCAGTACTTC
many	TRBV20-1	TRBJ2-7	NA	CSASLDEQYF	TGCAGTGCTAGTCTGGACGAGCAGTACTTC
many	TRBV20-1	TRBJ2-1	NA	CSAREAGNTYNEQFF	TGCAGTGCTAGAGAAGCAGGGAATACCTACAATGAGCAGTTCTTC
many	TRBV7-2	TRBJ2-5	NA	CASSLDGSVLKTQYF	TGTGCCAGCAGCTTAGATGGCAGCGTCCTAAAGACCCAGTACTTC
many	TRBV20-1	TRBJ2-1	TRBD1	CSARDISGQGYNEQFF	TGCAGTGCTAGAGATATTTCGGGACAGGGTTACAATGAGCAGTTCTTC
many	TRBV7-2	TRBJ2-7	TRBD1	CASSATGVYEQYF	TGTGCCAGCAGCGCCACAGGGGTCTACGAGCAGTACTTC
many	TRBV11-2	TRBJ2-1	NA	CASSDSGSYNEQFF	TGTGCCAGCAGCGACTCCGGCTCCTACAATGAGCAGTTCTTC
many	TRBV6-2/TRBV6-3	TRBJ1-2	NA	CASTAGRLYGYTF	TGTGCCAGCACGGCAGGGCGACTCTATGGCTACACCTTC
many	TRBV7-2	TRBJ2-2	NA	CASSLGGGFSNTGELFF	TGTGCCAGCAGCTTAGGAGGGGGGTTCTCGAACACCGGGGAGCTGTTTTTT
many	TRBV5-1	TRBJ2-7	NA	CASSSGTPGAGSYEQYF	TGCGCCAGCAGCTCGGGTACCCCCGGGGCTGGCTCCTACGAGCAGTACTTC
many	TRBV6-2/TRBV6-3	TRBJ2-6	NA	CASSPRRGSGANVLTF	TGTGCCAGCAGTCCACGGCGGGGCTCTGGGGCCAACGTCCTGACTTTC
many	TRBV2	TRBJ1-6	NA	CASMEGYPESPLHF	TGTGCCAGCATGGAGGGTTACCCAGAATCACCCCTCCACTTT
many	TRBV6-2/TRBV6-3	TRBJ2-1	TRBD2	CASSGLAGEQFF	TGTGCCAGCAGCGGACTAGCGGGAGAGCAGTTCTTC
many	TRBV4-1	TRBJ1-5	TRBD1	CASSRPGQADQPQHF	TGCGCCAGCAGCCGACCGGGACAGGCTGATCAGCCCCAGCATTTT
many	TRBV15	TRBJ1-2	NA	CATSKDYGYTF	TGTGCCACCAGCAAAGACTATGGCTACACCTTC
many	TRBV20-1	TRBJ1-6	NA	CSARPGGGSPLHF	TGCAGTGCTAGACCCGGGGGAGGATCACCCCTCCACTTT
few	TRBV7-6	TRBJ2-2	NA	CASSLNAGKYTGELFF	TGTGCCAGCAGCTTAAATGCCGGCAAGTACACCGGGGAGCTGTTTTTT
many	TRBV19	TRBJ2-5	TRBD2	CATTNRGGGQYF	TGTGCCACCACAAACCGGGGGGGGGGCCAGTACTTC
many	TRBV5-1	TRBJ2-1	TRBD1	CASSLGDRVRTYNEQFF	TGCGCCAGCAGCTTGGGCGACAGGGTCCGTACCTACAATGAGCAGTTCTTC
many	TRBV29-1	TRBJ2-7	NA	CSVGGEYF	TGCAGCGTTGGTGGCGAGTACTTC
many	TRBV9	TRBJ1-2	NA	CASSGTASGYTF	TGTGCCAGCAGCGGGACAGCCTCTGGCTACACCTTC
many	TRBV20-1	TRBJ2-7	NA	CSAGGKRSSYEQYF	TGCAGTGCTGGGGGAAAGAGGAGCTCCTACGAGCAGTACTTC
many	TRBV4-1	TRBJ2-5	NA	CASSQTPGPAGETQYF	TGCGCCAGCAGCCAAACACCGGGCCCTGCCGGAGAGACCCAGTACTTC
many	TRBV12-3/TRBV12-4	TRBJ2-2	TRBD1	CASSDRDRTHGELFF	TGTGCCAGCAGTGACCGGGACAGGACACACGGGGAGCTGTTTTTT
few	TRBV27	TRBJ1-5	TRBD1	CASRQGASNKTQNF	TGTGCCAGCAGGCAGGGGGCTAGCAATAAGACCCAGAATTTT
many	TRBV10-3	TRBJ2-2	NA	CAISQQAANTGELFF	TGTGCCATCAGTCAGCAGGCGGCGAACACCGGGGAGCTGTTTTTT
many	TRBV5-1	TRBJ2-1	TRBD2	CASSRTSGGYNEQFF	TGCGCCAGCAGTCGGACTAGCGGGGGCTACAATGAGCAGTTCTTC
many	TRBV20-1	TRBJ2-7	TRBD1	CSASDRGSSYEQYF	TGCAGTGCATCAGACAGGGGAAGCTCCTACGAGCAGTACTTC
many	TRBV10-2	TRBJ1-1	NA	CASSTGSIGTEAFF	TGCGCCAGCAGCACAGGGAGTATTGGCACTGAAGCTTTCTTT
many	TRBV12-3/TRBV12-4	TRBJ1-4	NA	CASSLGGLVGKLFF	TGTGCCAGCAGCCTGGGGGGGCTGGTTGGTAAACTGTTTTTT
many	TRBV6-5	TRBJ2-7	NA	CATSLQGGEQYF	TGTGCCACCTCTCTCCAGGGGGGAGAGCAGTACTTC
many	TRBV7-2	TRBJ2-3	TRBD1	CASSPRDRGRTDTQYF	TGTGCCAGCAGCCCAAGAGACAGGGGGCGCACAGATACGCAGTATTTT
many	TRBV7-9	TRBJ1-1	NA	CASSYLGTEAFF	TGTGCCAGCAGTTACCTGGGCACTGAAGCTTTCTTT
many	TRBV20-1	TRBJ2-7	NA	CSARARVGPAEQYF	TGCAGTGCTAGGGCTCGGGTAGGTCCTGCCGAGCAGTACTTC
many	TRBV6-5	TRBJ2-7	TRBD1	CASSATGGFRYYLSYEQYF	TGTGCCAGCAGCGCTACAGGGGGCTTCAGGTATTACCTCTCCTACGAGCAGTACTTC
many	TRBV15	TRBJ2-1	NA	CATSREAGPLPYNEQFF	TGTGCCACCAGCAGAGAGGCTGGCCCTCTTCCCTACAATGAGCAGTTCTTC
many	TRBV14	TRBJ1-2	NA	CASSQESLRGYTF	TGTGCCAGCAGCCAAGAAAGTCTAAGGGGCTACACCTTC
many	TRBV2	TRBJ2-3	NA	CASSDLGSRTDTQYF	TGTGCCAGCAGTGACTTGGGATCGCGCACAGATACGCAGTATTTT
many	TRBV10-3	TRBJ2-3	TRBD2	CAIKPGLAATDTQYF	TGTGCCATCAAGCCGGGACTAGCGGCCACAGATACGCAGTATTTT